These T cell receptor beta chains were read from a single sample in a study of control samples from healthy donors and cancer patients. The repertoire was sequenced with immunoSEQ multiplex PCR; TCRdb's copy has only in-frame clones and lacks some. The sample has fewer than 200,000 clones, about 93% seen once. The sample was blood. The receptors stem from a woman aged 60-75 years in good health. The CDR3 runs from the conserved cysteine through the conserved F or W.

>TRBV5-6|TRBJ2-2
CASSERGRNTGELFF
>TRBV4-3|TRBJ1-2
CASSQTGQSNYGYTF
>TRBV7-9|TRBJ2-7
CASSSGGSYEQYF
>TRBV6-5|TRBJ2-7
CASSYSTRPGGSQYF
>TRBV10-3|TRBJ1-1
CAIRGTSSGTEAFF
>TRBV12-3/TRBV12-4|TRBJ1-2
CASSMIGYGYTF
>TRBV6-1|TRBJ2-3
CASSEGLGLRVTDTQYF
>TRBV5-6|TRBJ1-4
CASSLTDSLNEKLFF
>TRBV11-3|TRBJ1-6
CASSTGTSASPLHF
>TRBV12-3/TRBV12-4|TRBJ1-1
CASSLIMNTEAFF
>TRBV6-5|TRBJ2-7
CASSSNYEQYF
>TRBV18|TRBJ1-2
CASSEGLTATGQYGYTF
>TRBV12-3/TRBV12-4|TRBJ2-5
CASRPDSQETQYF
>TRBV19|TRBJ2-7
CASSLREDGSGEQYF
>TRBV9|TRBJ2-2
CASSVSPTPGLAGGLVTGELFF
>TRBV7-2|TRBJ1-1
CASSQREGDTEAFF
>TRBV7-6|TRBJ2-5
CASSFYQSAAGLQETQYF
>TRBV10-2|TRBJ2-3
CASSESIAGLADTQYF
>TRBV14|TRBJ1-1
CASSYRPWNTEAFF
>TRBV2|TRBJ2-1
CASSETSNNEQFF
>TRBV7-7|TRBJ2-1
CASSPTSGGEQFF
>TRBV10-3|TRBJ1-2
CAISERGGANYGYTF
>TRBV4-2|TRBJ1-2
CASSQSPQGLDGYTF
>TRBV9|TRBJ2-3
CASSVGGLGVGTQYF
>TRBV12-3/TRBV12-4|TRBJ1-1
CASSLGQIQAFF
>TRBV19|TRBJ1-2
CASTPGQGTSGYTF
>TRBV6-1|TRBJ1-5
CASSEWGEHNQPQHF
>TRBV20-1|TRBJ1-4
CSANREGKLFF
>TRBV7-2|TRBJ2-5
CASSPLTSRETQYF
>TRBV4-3|TRBJ1-2
CASSQIQGASYGYTF
>TRBV25-1|TRBJ2-5
CASSALQGYQETQYF
>TRBV11-3|TRBJ2-1
CASSLAGGIYNEQFF
>TRBV2|TRBJ2-5
CASSLMETQYF
>TRBV4-1|TRBJ2-1
CASSVSAEYNEQFF
>TRBV5-1|TRBJ2-2
CASSLGLAGGHSAGELFF
>TRBV6-5|TRBJ2-3
CASSYSNRGPDTQYF
>TRBV18|TRBJ1-2
CASSPRQGEDYGYTF
>TRBV6-5|TRBJ1-2
CASSTPGQGFDGYTF
>TRBV2|TRBJ1-2
CASSLTVNYGYTF